These 7 T cell receptor beta chains came from one sample sequenced in a study of CD8+CD57+ T cells in acquired aplastic anemia. The TCR beta profiling, which covered VDJ combination and CDR3 sequence, was carried out using genomic DNA as the template. Via MiXCR, TCRdb re-called the reads, giving one row per CDR3 protein. The sample includes some 70,000 distinct CDR3 sequences, 45% to 55% of them seen just once. Specimen: sorted CD4+, CD8+, or CD8+CD57+ T cells (not recorded which) from PBMCs. The receptor set was obtained from a human donor in good health, serving as a control.

The CDR3 nucleotides are TGTGCCAGCAGCTTGAAAACTACAAGCGGACAAGATAACTATGGCTACACCTTC. Translated, it gives CASSLKTTSGQDNYGYTF. This chain links TRBV11-1 with TRBJ1-2, with a weak D call TRBD1 (5 bases). Germline V lookup: CDR1 SGHAT, CDR2 FQDESV (reference sequence). With 3 bases removed from V and 1 base from J, the gap between germline ends came to 21 bases. The length of the CDR3 is 18 residues.

The rearrangement links TRBV2 to TRBJ2-7, with a tentative D call TRBD1 (6 bases). Near its end, the DNA agrees better with TRBJ2-1, so the J call may be wrong. The CDR3 covers 11 residues. Germline V CDR1 and CDR2: SNHLY, FYNNEI. The CDR3 spells CASDLQGRQFF. As DNA, the CDR3 is TGTGCCAGCGACCTACAGGGTAGGCAGTTCTTC.

J is TRBJ1-1 and V is TRBV15; no clear D gene. The germline V gene encodes CDR1 LNHNV and CDR2 YYDKDF (reference sequence). V lost 2 bases to trimming and J lost 1 base, with 11 bases between them. The CDR3 is 15 amino acids. CDR3 DNA sequence: TGTGCCACCAGCAGAAGGGAAAGCAGGAACACTGAAGCTTTCTTT. This codes for CATSRRESRNTEAFF.

This clonotype was seen ten or more times. V and J are TRBV27 and TRBJ2-7; no clear D. The CDR3 is 12 residues long. Trimming took off 3 bases at V and 3 bases at J, with 6 bases between the two ends. The germline V gene has CDR1 MNHEY and CDR2 SMNVEV (reference sequence). The CDR3 nucleotides are TGTGCCAGCAGTTTCAACGGCTACGAGCAGTACTTC. Its translation: CASSFNGYEQYF.

The J gene is TRBJ2-7, the V gene TRBV20-1; TRBD2 agrees at 9 bases. The germline V gene has CDR1 DFQATT and CDR2 SNEGSKA (reference sequence). This CDR3 region has 15 residues. The V segment lost 2 bases and the J segment 2 bases; nucleotides outside the gene matches: 7. The DNA of the CDR3 is TGCAGTGCTAGAAGGTCTAGCGGGACTCCCTACGAGCAGTACTTC. Encoded protein: CSARRSSGTPYEQYF.

This chain links TRBV25-1 with TRBJ2-2, with no clear D. CDR3 length equals 15 residues. CDR1 and CDR2 (germline): MGHDK, SYGVNS. V dropped 4 bases and J dropped 0 bases, with 9 bases sitting between them. DNA for the CDR3: TGTGCCAGCAGTGGTTTATACCCGAACACCGGGGAGCTGTTTTTT. Translating gives CASSGLYPNTGELFF.

Many counts were recorded for this clonotype. V gene TRBV15 combines with J gene TRBJ1-4; the D gene is possibly TRBD1 (6 bases). Germline V gene lookup returns CDR1 LNHNV and CDR2 YYDKDF (reference sequence). V was clipped by 6 bases and J by 6 bases, with 14 bases between them. The CDR3 is made up of 14 amino acids. CDR3 sequence reads: CATRGEGEYEKLFF. The CDR3 DNA follows: TGTGCCACCAGAGGAGAGGGGGAGTATGAAAAACTGTTTTTT.